Shown below are 30 T cell receptor beta chains from a single sample sequenced in a study of Ad26.COV2.S vaccination and SARS-CoV-2 variants. Treatment: some 20 received Ad26.COV2.S at low or high dose, single or two shots; about 5 received placebo; per-sample allocation not given. Day 63 following the first vaccine or placebo injection was when the samples were taken. Profiling relied on immunoSEQ multiplex PCR, and the TCRdb table lists in-frame clones only, not all of them. The sample has 350,000 to 500,000 clones, 85% to 90% seen once. The sample here was peripheral blood, taken in a trial of Ad26.COV2.S vaccine versus placebo. The receptors stem from a person aged 18-65 years who received the Ad26.COV2.S COVID-19 vaccine or a placebo.

The V gene is TRBV2, the J gene TRBJ2-1; perhaps D is TRBD1 or TRBD2 (5 bases each). The CDR3 totals 10 residues. Germline lookup yields CDR1 SNHLY and CDR2 FYNNEI. V was clipped by 4 bases and J by 16 bases, with 11 bases between them. The CDR3 DNA reads as TGTGCCAGCAGTGGGGGGAGTGGATTCTTC. This codes for CASSGGSGFF.

The chain is built from TRBV29-1 and TRBJ1-4, with TRBD1 identical over 7 bases. Germline values: CDR1 SQVTM, CDR2 ANQGSEA. V shed 6 bases and J 4 bases; nucleotides not matched to a gene: 5. CDR3 length equals 13 residues. The CDR3 nucleotides are TGCAGCGTCGGAAACAGGGGTAATGAAAAACTGTTTTTT. Its protein product is CSVGNRGNEKLFF.

The V and J genes are TRBV28 and TRBJ2-7; 10 positions agree with TRBD1. Trimming cost V 3 bases and J 0 bases; bases outside gene matches: 5. Germline V CDR1 and CDR2: MDHEN, SYDVKM. The length of the CDR3 is 16 residues. The CDR3 spells CASSLGTGEASYEQYV. The CDR3 nucleotides read TGTGCCAGCAGTTTGGGGACAGGGGAGGCCTCCTACGAGCAGTACGTC.

The V call is TRBV4-3, the J call TRBJ2-1; 7 bases fit TRBD2. V shed 4 bases and J 3 bases; nucleotides not matched to a gene: 6. The CDR3 totals 15 residues. CDR1 is LGHNA and CDR2 is YSLEER in the germline V gene. CDR3 amino acids: CASSRERDYYNEQFF. CDR3 DNA sequence: TGCGCCAGCAGCCGCGAGCGGGACTACTACAATGAGCAGTTCTTC.

The V call is TRBV6-5, the J call TRBJ1-1, with D hard to call. CDR1 and CDR2 (germline): MNHEY, SVGAGI. This CDR3 has 10 amino acids. Between the trimmed V and J ends, which lost 8 bases and 3 bases, there was a span of 4 bases. For the CDR3, the DNA is TGTGCCAGCGGCGACACTGAAGCTTTCTTT. Translation gives CASGDTEAFF.

The gene calls are TRBV7-9 and TRBJ2-3; either TRBD1 or TRBD2 may supply D (5 bases each). The CDR3 has 18 amino acids. Trimming took off 5 bases at V and 11 bases at J, with 32 bases between the two ends. Germline V gene lookup returns CDR1 SEHNR and CDR2 FQNEAQ (reference sequence). CDR3 bases: TGTGCCAGCAGCCCCATCCTCGGGGCTGGCTTCGTGCAATACGGGCAGTATTTT. Translated: CASSPILGAGFVQYGQYF.

The CDR3 reads CASSQRGYTGGGYTF. The CDR3 DNA reads TGTGCCAGCAGCCAAAGGGGCTATACAGGGGGAGGCTACACCTTC. V usage is TRBV4-2 and J usage is TRBJ1-2; 8 nucleotides align to TRBD1. This CDR3 spans 15 amino acids. Germline lookup yields CDR1 LGHNA and CDR2 YNFKEQ. Germline trimming cut 2 bases from V and 8 bases from J; bases unmatched to any gene: 10.

This clone appeared once. The gene calls are TRBV5-1 and TRBJ2-1; 11 positions match TRBD2. From germline, CDR1 is SGHRS and CDR2 YFSETQ. The V segment lost 5 bases and the J segment 8 bases; nucleotides outside the gene matches: 12. This CDR3 spans 16 amino acids. The CDR3 DNA reads as TGCGCCAGCAGACGGACGGTAGCGGGGGGGTCAGATGAGCAGTTCTTC. Translating it yields CASRRTVAGGSDEQFF. Full variable domain (remainder filled in from reference TRBV5-1 and TRBJ2-1): KAGVTQTPRYLIKTRGQQVTLSCSPISGHRSVSWYQQTPGQGLQFLFEYFSETQRNKGNFPGRFSGRQFSNSRSEMNVSTLELGDSALYLCASRRTVAGGSDEQFFGPGTRLTVL.

V usage is TRBV5-1 and J usage is TRBJ2-7; unclear D gene. The CDR3 length is 14 residues. Between the trimmed V and J ends, which lost 2 bases and 3 bases, there was a span of 12 bases. CDR1 is SGHRS, CDR2 YFSETQ, per germline. CDR3 sequence reads: CASSFDPHDYEQYV. For the CDR3, the DNA is TGCGCCAGCAGCTTCGATCCCCATGACTACGAGCAGTACGTC.

V usage is TRBV2 and J usage is TRBJ1-2; D remains ambiguous. Trimming took off 8 bases at V and 5 bases at J, with 3 bases between the two ends. Germline V gives CDR1 SNHLY, CDR2 FYNNEI. The CDR3 runs 9 residues. Here the CDR3 reads CASSYGYTF. The CDR3 DNA reads TGTGCCAGCTCTTATGGCTACACCTTC.

This chain joins TRBV5-6 and TRBJ2-6; D is ambiguous. V lost 6 bases, J lost 0 bases, and 10 bases lay in between. Germline CDR1 and CDR2: SGHDT and YYEEEE. CDR3 length equals 15 residues. Here the CDR3 DNA reads TGTGCCAGCACATCAGGCCCCTCTGGGGCCAACGTCCTGACTTTC. Its translation: CASTSGPSGANVLTF.

The chain joins TRBV9 to TRBJ1-1; D gene uncertain. The CDR3 has 13 residues. Germline V lookup: CDR1 SGDLS, CDR2 YYNGEE. V gave up 0 bases and J gave up 1 base, with 4 bases separating them. This CDR3 is CASSVDANTEAFF. CDR3 sequence (DNA): TGTGCCAGCAGCGTAGACGCGAACACTGAAGCTTTCTTT. Filled out from reference TRBV9 and TRBJ1-1, the complete variable domain reads DSGVTQTPKHLITATGQRVTLRCSPRSGDLSVYWYQQSLDQGLQFLIQYYNGEERAKGNILERFSAQQFPDLHSELNLSSLELGDSALYFCASSVDANTEAFFGQGTRLTVV.

V usage is TRBV11-2 and J usage is TRBJ2-3; TRBD2 agrees at 10 bases. The germline V gene has CDR1 SGHAT and CDR2 FQNNGV. The CDR3 extends over 15 amino acids. The V gene end was trimmed by 5 bases and the J gene end by 3 bases; junction bases not matched to a gene: 5. This CDR3 is CASSLLAGFTDTQYF. The CDR3 DNA reads as TGTGCCAGCAGCCTACTAGCGGGGTTTACAGATACGCAGTATTTT.

This chain uses TRBV5-4 with TRBJ1-1; a possible D gene is TRBD1 (6 bases). Germline V gene lookup returns CDR1 SGHNT and CDR2 YYREEE (reference sequence). The CDR3 has 13 residues. The DNA of the CDR3 is TGTTTATCTGAGGGGGTAATGAACACTGAAGCTTTCTTT. Translation: CLSEGVMNTEAFF. The full variable domain, its missing parts supplied by reference TRBV5-4 and TRBJ1-1, is ETGVTQSPTHLIKTRGQQVTLRCSSQSGHNTVSWYQQALGQGPQFIFQYYREEENGRGNFPPRFSGLQFPNYSSELNVNALELDDSALYLCLSEGVMNTEAFFGQGTRLTVV.

The chain is built from TRBV28 and TRBJ1-1; D ambiguous. The germline V gene has CDR1 MDHEN and CDR2 SYDVKM. The CDR3 is 13 residues long. Trimming removed 6 bases from V and 11 bases from J, with 19 bases in between. The DNA for the CDR3 is TGTGCCAGCAGCCGTACGACCGATCGGCAGGCTTTCTTT. Protein sequence: CASSRTTDRQAFF. The full variable domain, with the rest looked up from reference TRBV28 and TRBJ1-1, is DVKVTQSSRYLVKRTGEKVFLECVQDMDHENMFWYRQDPGLGLRLIYFSYDVKMKEKGDIPEGYSVSREKKERFSLILESASTNQTSMYLCASSRTTDRQAFFGQGTRLTVV.

The V and J genes are TRBV7-2 and TRBJ1-2; tentatively, D is TRBD1 (5 bases). Trimming removed 3 bases at V and 2 bases at J, with 19 bases between. CDR1 SGHTA and CDR2 FQGNSA come from the germline V gene. CDR3 size: 17 residues. The CDR3 DNA sequence: TGTGCCAGCAGCTTTCGTTTGTCAGGGAAAGAAAACTATGGCTACACCTTC. The encoded protein is CASSFRLSGKENYGYTF.

The chain combines TRBV7-2 with TRBJ2-3, with D uncertain. The CDR3 sequence is 16 residues long. The V end was cut by 5 bases, the J end by 1 base, with 16 bases between. Per germline, CDR1 SGHTA and CDR2 FQGNSA. The CDR3 nucleotides read TGTGCCAGCAGCCTAGAAGGGTACGCGGGCACAGATACGCAGTATTTT. This gives the protein CASSLEGYAGTDTQYF.

The rearrangement links TRBV27 to TRBJ2-7, with 9 bases that match TRBD2. This CDR3 has 16 residues. V gave up 2 bases and J gave up 1 base; unmatched junction bases: 6. The germline V gene has CDR1 MNHEY and CDR2 SMNVEV (reference sequence). This chain's CDR3 is CASSLEVGLASYEQYF. CDR3 in DNA: TGTGCCAGCAGTTTAGAGGTGGGACTAGCATCCTACGAGCAGTACTTC.

The rearrangement joins TRBV4-2 to TRBJ1-5; a weak D match, TRBD1 (5 bases). Germline V CDR1 and CDR2: LGHNA, YNFKEQ. The CDR3 sequence is 15 residues long. V lost 1 base and J lost 5, with 12 bases in between. The CDR3: CASSQVGEYDQPQHF. The CDR3 nucleotides are TGTGCCAGCAGCCAAGTAGGGGAATACGATCAGCCCCAGCATTTT.

The chain combines TRBV7-3 with TRBJ2-2, with TRBD2 matching 12 bases. This CDR3 is 16 amino acids long. Germline-derived CDR1 and CDR2 are SGHTA and FQGTGA. Unmatched junction bases numbered 8, after V lost 5 bases and J lost 7 bases. The CDR3 loop is CASSPRLAGDLGELFF. The CDR3 DNA reads TGTGCCAGCAGCCCGCGACTAGCGGGAGATCTCGGGGAGCTGTTTTTT.

This clone occurred a few times. This chain joins TRBV15 and TRBJ2-5, with D possibly being TRBD1 (6 bases). CDR1 and CDR2 from the germline V gene are LNHNV and YYDKDF (reference sequence). There are 14 residues in the CDR3. Trimming took off 2 bases at V and 5 bases at J, with 12 bases between the two ends. The CDR3: CATSRPTGHETQYF. The CDR3 nucleotides are TGTGCCACCAGCAGACCTACAGGGCACGAGACCCAGTACTTC.

The chain uses TRBV6-5 and TRBJ2-2; D is possibly TRBD1 (5 bases). The CDR3 is 13 amino acids. Trimming pared 3 bases from V and 4 bases from J, leaving 6 bases between. Germline V gene lookup returns CDR1 MNHEY and CDR2 SVGAGI. The CDR3 region has the DNA TGTGCCAGCAGTTATACAGGCACCGGGGAGCTGTTTTTT. This codes for CASSYTGTGELFF.

V is TRBV29-1 and J is TRBJ1-1; D not resolved. V was trimmed by 7 bases and J by 3 bases, leaving 15 bases between them. This CDR3 has 13 amino acids. The germline CDR1 and CDR2 sequences are SQVTM and ANQGSEA. CDR3 sequence reads: CSARIPADTEAFF. The CDR3 DNA reads TGCAGCGCCCGAATACCCGCGGACACTGAAGCTTTCTTT.

The chain recombines TRBV7-8 with TRBJ1-5; weak D call: TRBD1 (5 bases). Trimming took off 2 bases at V and 4 bases at J, with 12 bases between the two ends. The CDR3 consists of 15 residues. Germline CDR1 and CDR2: SGHVS and FQNEAQ. The CDR3 sequence is CASSLNRSRNQPQHF. The DNA for the CDR3 is TGTGCCAGCAGCTTAAACAGGTCACGAAATCAGCCCCAGCATTTT.

The V and J genes are TRBV12-3 or TRBV12-4 and TRBJ1-2; 8 nucleotides line up with TRBD1. The CDR3 is 13 residues long. V shed 7 bases, J shed 4 bases, and the junction held 5 bases outside the gene matches. CDR3 in amino acids: CASTRGQVYGYTF. The CDR3 nucleotides are TGTGCCAGCACCCGGGGACAGGTCTATGGCTACACCTTC.

The rearrangement uses TRBV5-1 and TRBJ1-2; D ambiguous. Trimming pared 4 bases from V and 0 bases from J, leaving 7 bases between. CDR1 and CDR2 from the germline V gene are SGHRS and YFSETQ. This CDR3 comprises 13 residues. The CDR3 sequence is CASSGGSNYGYTF. The CDR3 DNA reads TGCGCCAGCAGCGGCGGGTCTAACTATGGCTACACCTTC.

The J gene is TRBJ1-6, the V gene TRBV9; D might be TRBD1 (5 bases). Deletions cut 4 bases from V and 9 bases from J, with 17 bases between. CDR1 and CDR2 (germline): SGDLS, YYNGEE. This CDR3 has 15 residues. The CDR3 coding sequence is TGTGCCAGCAGCTCCGAGGGGCGTCGAGGTTCACCCCTCCACTTT. Its translation: CASSSEGRRGSPLHF.

This clone was picked up one time. The rearrangement joins TRBV5-1 to TRBJ2-2, with 7 positions matching TRBD1. CDR3 size: 17 residues. Germline CDR1 is SGHRS and CDR2 is YFSETQ. V lost 6 bases, J lost 0 bases, and 11 bases stayed unmatched. CDR3 nucleotide sequence: TGCGCCAGCACTCGACCTTCAGGGGGATCGAACACCGGGGAGCTGTTTTTT. This codes for CASTRPSGGSNTGELFF.

The rearrangement links TRBV7-8 to TRBJ1-4; 7 nucleotides agree with TRBD1. V was pared by 2 bases and J by 8 bases, with 11 bases of the junction left unmatched. The germline CDR1 and CDR2 sequences are SGHVS and FQNEAQ. The CDR3 extends over 16 amino acids. CDR3 nucleotides: TGTGCCAGCAGCTTATGGACAGGCGTGTCAGGAGAAAAACTGTTTTTT. Translation: CASSLWTGVSGEKLFF. The full variable domain, completed using reference TRBV7-8 and TRBJ1-4, is GAGVSQSPRYKVAKRGQDVALRCDPISGHVSLFWYQQALGQGPEFLTYFQNEAQLDKSGLPSDRFFAERPEGSVSTLKIQRTQQEDSAVYLCASSLWTGVSGEKLFFGSGTQLSVL.

V usage is TRBV3-1 (or the pseudogene TRBV3-2) and J usage is TRBJ2-3, with no clear D. Germline lookup yields CDR1 LGHDT and CDR2 YNNKEL (reference sequence). The V end lost 0 bases, the J end lost 2 bases, and 6 bases lay between the germline ends. The CDR3 covers 14 residues. The CDR3 nucleotides are TGTGCCAGCAGCCAAGATTACTTCACAGATACGCAGTATTTT. It is translated as CASSQDYFTDTQYF.